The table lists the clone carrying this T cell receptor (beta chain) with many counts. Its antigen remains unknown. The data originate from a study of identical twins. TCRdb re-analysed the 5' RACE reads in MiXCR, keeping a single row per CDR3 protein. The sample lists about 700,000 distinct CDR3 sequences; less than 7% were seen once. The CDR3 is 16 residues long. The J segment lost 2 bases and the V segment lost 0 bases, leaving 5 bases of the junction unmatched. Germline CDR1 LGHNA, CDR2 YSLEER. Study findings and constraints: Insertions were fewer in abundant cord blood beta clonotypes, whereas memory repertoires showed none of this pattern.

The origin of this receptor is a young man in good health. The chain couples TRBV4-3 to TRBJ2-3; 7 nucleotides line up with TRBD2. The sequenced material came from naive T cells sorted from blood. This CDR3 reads CASSQEELAYTDTQYF. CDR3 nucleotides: TGCGCCAGCAGCCAAGAGGAACTAGCGTACACAGATACGCAGTATTTT.